This T cell receptor beta chain was captured by sequencing in a study of vaccination and CD4 T cells after COVID-19. About the study: Post-vaccination specimens were collected at a median of 72 days following dose two (range 14 to 241).

The positive PCR dates, which preceded the US Alpha, Beta and Delta variants, fell between March and December 2020. From the PCR reads, TCRdb called clonotypes with MiXCR, one entry per CDR3 protein. The sample carries approximately 14,000 distinct CDR3 sequences, 69% recorded once. Regarding this clonotype: What it recognizes is unknown.

Findings of the study overall: Convalescent patients displayed a median roughly 88% of reactive clones emerging only post-vaccination. Looking at convalescent patients, 304 of their 307 vaccine-specific clones were spike mono-reactive.

The receptor was isolated from a human donor who had recovered from COVID-19. This sample comprised CD4+ T cells from blood, obtained after SARS-CoV-2 vaccination.

The CDR3 reads CASRKGQGGNSPLHF. The DNA of the CDR3 is TGTGCCAGCAGAAAAGGACAGGGTGGCAATTCACCCCTCCACTTT. This chain connects TRBV7-2 to TRBJ1-6, with TRBD1 matching over 8 bases. The V segment lost 6 bases and the J segment 7 bases; nucleotides outside the gene matches: 8. This CDR3 comprises 15 residues. CDR1 is SGHTA, CDR2 FQGNSA, per germline.